The 10 T cell receptor beta chains below were found in one sample sequenced in a study of OX40 agonist ivuxolimab in advanced cancers. Clones were read by immunoSEQ multiplex PCR, and TCRdb kept only the in-frame ones, dropping some. The sample lists 60,000 to 65,000 clones, roughly nine tenths seen once, with 4.5% to 5.5% in the top ten. The sequencing used CD4+ or CD8+ T cells sorted from blood, collected in a trial of the OX40 agonist ivuxolimab. These receptors all stem from an adult with an advanced solid tumor such as melanoma, head and neck, liver or kidney cancer.

The rearrangement links TRBV10-3 to TRBJ2-5, with no clear D. CDR3 length: 11 amino acids. The germline V and J ends were trimmed by 3 bases and 4 bases, with 3 bases remaining between them. CDR1 and CDR2 from the germline V gene are ENHRY and SYGVKD. The CDR3 sequence is CAISDRETQYF. CDR3 bases: TGTGCCATCAGTGACCGAGAGACCCAGTACTTC.

The CDR3 DNA follows: TGTGCCAGCAGCTCAGGACAGGGCACAGATACGCAGTATTTT. It encodes CASSSGQGTDTQYF. The V gene is TRBV7-2, the J gene TRBJ2-3; 7 positions match TRBD1. This CDR3 is built from 14 residues. The germline V gene encodes CDR1 SGHTA and CDR2 FQGNSA. V was pared by 4 bases and J by 1 base, with 2 bases of the junction left unmatched.

V usage is TRBV28 and J usage is TRBJ2-7; D is unresolved. The CDR3 consists of 12 residues. Per germline, CDR1 MDHEN and CDR2 SYDVKM. Trimming cost V 1 base and J 3 bases, with 4 bases left between them. The CDR3: CASSLFSYEQYF. The CDR3 bases are TGTGCCAGCAGTTTATTCAGCTACGAGCAGTACTTC.

The J gene is TRBJ2-1, the V gene TRBV7-8, with 11 bases identical to TRBD1. Germline assignment: CDR1 SGHVS and CDR2 FQNEAQ. V trimming: 3 bases; J trimming: 6 bases; junction bases outside the gene matches: 7. This CDR3 is built from 16 residues. CDR3: CASSFPGQGAGNEQFF. The CDR3 nucleotides read TGTGCCAGCAGCTTCCCCGGACAGGGGGCGGGCAATGAGCAGTTCTTC.

This chain uses TRBV10-3 with TRBJ2-3; 8 positions match TRBD1. Germline V lookup: CDR1 ENHRY, CDR2 SYGVKD. The V gene end was trimmed by 4 bases and the J gene end by 3 bases; junction bases not matched to a gene: 6. This CDR3 is 15 amino acids long. The CDR3 DNA follows: TGTGCCATCAGTGGGAACAGGGGGATTACAGATACGCAGTATTTT. Its translation is CAISGNRGITDTQYF.

V gene TRBV28 combines with J gene TRBJ1-2; D perhaps matches TRBD1 (5 bases). Trimming cost V 5 bases and J 4 bases, with 8 bases left between them. Germline values: CDR1 MDHEN, CDR2 SYDVKM. The CDR3 runs 12 residues. CDR3 nucleotide sequence: TGTGCCAGCAGTGCAGGGATCTATGGCTACACCTTC. It yields the protein CASSAGIYGYTF.

This chain uses TRBV7-9 with TRBJ1-2; D is undetermined. The CDR3 totals 15 residues. Trimming took 3 bases from V and 2 from J, leaving 13 bases between them. Germline V gene sequence: CDR1 SEHNR, CDR2 FQNEAQ (reference sequence). CDR3 nucleotide sequence: TGTGCCAGCAGCTTTCTCGGCCGTACAAACTATGGCTACACCTTC. Its protein product is CASSFLGRTNYGYTF. Complete variable domain (other parts from reference TRBV7-9 and TRBJ1-2): DTGVSQNPRHKITKRGQNVTFRCDPISEHNRLYWYRQTLGQGPEFLTYFQNEAQLEKSRLLSDRFSAERPKGSFSTLEIQRTEQGDSAMYLCASSFLGRTNYGYTFGSGTRLTVV.

The chain links TRBV29-1 to TRBJ1-1; no clear D. Trimming stripped 4 bases from V and 3 bases from J, with 6 bases between. The CDR3 is made up of 11 amino acids. Germline V gives CDR1 SQVTM, CDR2 ANQGSEA. The CDR3 DNA follows: TGCAGCGTTGCTGGCCACACTGAAGCTTTCTTT. It specifies CSVAGHTEAFF. Variable domain in full (rest from reference TRBV29-1 and TRBJ1-1): SAVISQKPSRDICQRGTSLTIQCQVDSQVTMMFWYRQQPGQSLTLIATANQGSEATYESGFVIDKFPISRPNLTFSTLTVSNMSPEDSSIYLCSVAGHTEAFFGQGTRLTVV.

This clone has only a few counts. This rearrangement joins TRBV9 to TRBJ2-1, with unresolved D. From germline, CDR1 is SGDLS and CDR2 YYNGEE. Trimming left V 3 bases short and J 2 bases short, with 18 bases between. CDR3 length equals 17 residues. In DNA form, the CDR3 reads TGTGCCAGCAGCGCCCCCCCCAGGAAATCGGCCTACAATGAGCAGTTCTTC. Its translation is CASSAPPRKSAYNEQFF.

This sequence joins TRBV28 and TRBJ1-6, with D perhaps matching TRBD1 (6 bases). The V end lost 5 bases, the J end lost 10 bases, and 18 bases lay between the germline ends. Germline V gives CDR1 MDHEN, CDR2 SYDVKM. This CDR3 comprises 15 residues. This CDR3 reads CASSGPAGGHSPLHF. CDR3 sequence (DNA): TGTGCCAGCAGTGGCCCCGCTGGGGGGCACTCACCCCTCCACTTT.